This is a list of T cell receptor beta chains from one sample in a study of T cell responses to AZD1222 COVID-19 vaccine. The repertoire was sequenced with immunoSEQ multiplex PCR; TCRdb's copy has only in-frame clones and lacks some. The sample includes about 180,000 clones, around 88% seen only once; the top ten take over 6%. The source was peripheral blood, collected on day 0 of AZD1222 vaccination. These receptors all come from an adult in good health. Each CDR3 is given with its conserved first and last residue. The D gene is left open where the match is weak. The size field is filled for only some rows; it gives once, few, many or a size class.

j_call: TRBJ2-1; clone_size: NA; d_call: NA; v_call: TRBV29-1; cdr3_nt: TGCAGCGTTAGGGGGGGTAGCTCCTACAATGAGCAGTTCTTC; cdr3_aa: CSVRGGSSYNEQFF
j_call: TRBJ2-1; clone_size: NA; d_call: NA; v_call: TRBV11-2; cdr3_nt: TGTGCCAGCAAGCCGCCGTCCATAGAGTACAATGAGCAGTTCTTC; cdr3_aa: CASKPPSIEYNEQFF
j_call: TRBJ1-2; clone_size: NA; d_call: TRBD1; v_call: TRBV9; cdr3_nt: TGTGCCAGCAGCCCGCAGGGACAGGGGTCCCCAAACTATGGCTACACCTTC; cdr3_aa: CASSPQGQGSPNYGYTF
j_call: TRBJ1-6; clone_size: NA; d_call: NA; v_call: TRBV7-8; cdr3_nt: TGTGCCAGCAGCTTGATTAGGTCGGAGAATTCACCCCTCCACTTT; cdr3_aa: CASSLIRSENSPLHF
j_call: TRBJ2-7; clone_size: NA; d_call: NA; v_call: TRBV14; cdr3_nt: TGTGCCAGCAGCCTGGGACAAGGCCACTACGAGCAGTACTTC; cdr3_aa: CASSLGQGHYEQYF
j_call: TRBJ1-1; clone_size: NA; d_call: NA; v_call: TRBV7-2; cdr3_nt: TGTGCCAGCAGCTTAAGAGGCTTCGGCACTGAAGCTTTCTTT; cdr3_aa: CASSLRGFGTEAFF
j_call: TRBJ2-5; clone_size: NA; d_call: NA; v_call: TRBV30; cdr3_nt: TGTGCCTGGAGCATTGGGACCCCTCGGGAGACCCAGTACTTC; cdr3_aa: CAWSIGTPRETQYF
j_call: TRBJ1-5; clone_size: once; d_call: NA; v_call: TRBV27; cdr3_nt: TGTGCCAGCAGTCCAAGCAGGGACCTTAGCAATCAGCCCCAGCATTTT; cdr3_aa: CASSPSRDLSNQPQHF
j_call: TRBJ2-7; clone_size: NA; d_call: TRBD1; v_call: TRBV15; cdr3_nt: TGTGCCACCAGCAGCTCTCCGGGACAGGGGTTAAGAGAGCAGTACTTC; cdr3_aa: CATSSSPGQGLREQYF
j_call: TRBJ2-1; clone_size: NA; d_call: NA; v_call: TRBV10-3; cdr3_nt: TGTGCCATCACCACAGGCAATGAGCAGTTCTTC; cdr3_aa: CAITTGNEQFF
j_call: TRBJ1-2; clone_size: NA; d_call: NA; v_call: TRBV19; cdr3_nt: TGTGCCAGTAGTACTACCGAGAAGGGAGGCTACACCTTC; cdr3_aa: CASSTTEKGGYTF
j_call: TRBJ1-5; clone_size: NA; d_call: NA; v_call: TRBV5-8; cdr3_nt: TGTGCCAGCAGCTTGTGGGCGGCAGACGTAGGCAATCAGCCCCAGCATTTT; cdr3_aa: CASSLWAADVGNQPQHF
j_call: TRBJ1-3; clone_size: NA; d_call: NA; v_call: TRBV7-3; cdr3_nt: TGTGCCAGCAGCCATGGTGTGGGATCCTCTGGAAACACCATATATTTT; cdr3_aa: CASSHGVGSSGNTIYF
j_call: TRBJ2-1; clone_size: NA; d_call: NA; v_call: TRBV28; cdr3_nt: TGTGCCAGCAGTCTGACCTTCTGGGGGTACAATGAGCAGTTCTTC; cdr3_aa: CASSLTFWGYNEQFF
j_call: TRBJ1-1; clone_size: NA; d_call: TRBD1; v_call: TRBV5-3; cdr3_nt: TGTGCCAGAAGCTCCTACCGGGACAGAGGTTCGTTGAACACTGAAGCTTTCTTT; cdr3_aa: CARSSYRDRGSLNTEAFF
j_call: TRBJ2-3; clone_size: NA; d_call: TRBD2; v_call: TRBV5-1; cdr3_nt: TGCGCCAGCAGCTCCGTTCTCCAAGCGGGGGCCCGCACAGATACGCAGTATTTT; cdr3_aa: CASSSVLQAGARTDTQYF
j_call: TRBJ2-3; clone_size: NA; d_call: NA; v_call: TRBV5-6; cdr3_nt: TGTGCCAGCAGCCGGGAGAGGGGGCTCTATGGCACAGATACGCAGTATTTT; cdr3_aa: CASSRERGLYGTDTQYF
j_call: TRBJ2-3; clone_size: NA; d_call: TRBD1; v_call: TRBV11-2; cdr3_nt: TGTGCCAGCAGCTTGCGGACAGGGGGCTTAGATACGCAGTATTTT; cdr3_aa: CASSLRTGGLDTQYF
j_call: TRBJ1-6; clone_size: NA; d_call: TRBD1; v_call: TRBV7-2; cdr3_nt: TGTGCCAGCAGCCAGACAGGGGGCGATTCACCCCTCCACTTT; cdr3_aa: CASSQTGGDSPLHF
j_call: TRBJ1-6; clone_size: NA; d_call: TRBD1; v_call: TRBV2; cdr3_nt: TGTGCCAGCAGGGCTAGACAGGGACATTCACCCCTCCACTTT; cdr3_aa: CASRARQGHSPLHF
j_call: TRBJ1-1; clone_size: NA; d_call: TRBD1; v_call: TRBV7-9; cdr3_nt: TGTGCCAGCAGCTCCAGGGGGGAGAACACTGAAGCTTTCTTT; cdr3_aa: CASSSRGENTEAFF
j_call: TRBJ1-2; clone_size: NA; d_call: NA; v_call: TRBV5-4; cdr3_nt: TGTGCCAGCAGCTCTACAGTCCCCTCCTATGGCTACACCTTC; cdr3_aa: CASSSTVPSYGYTF
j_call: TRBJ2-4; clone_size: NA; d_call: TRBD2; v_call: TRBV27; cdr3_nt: TGTGCCAGCAGGTTGAGCGGGGGGGTGGTAAACATTCAGTACTTC; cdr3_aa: CASRLSGGVVNIQYF
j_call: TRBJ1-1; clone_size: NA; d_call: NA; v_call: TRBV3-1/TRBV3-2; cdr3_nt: TGTGCCAGCAGCCAAATTGGAGGGGCGAACACTGAAGCTTTCTTT; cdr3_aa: CASSQIGGANTEAFF
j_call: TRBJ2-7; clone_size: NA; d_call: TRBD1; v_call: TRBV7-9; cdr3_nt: TGTGCCAGCAGCCATAGGGACAGGGGGCCAGGGGACGAGCAGTACTTC; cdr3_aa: CASSHRDRGPGDEQYF
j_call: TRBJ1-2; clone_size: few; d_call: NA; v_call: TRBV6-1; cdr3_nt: TGTGCCAGCAGTGAAGCAGGACTCTATGGCTACACCTTC; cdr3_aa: CASSEAGLYGYTF
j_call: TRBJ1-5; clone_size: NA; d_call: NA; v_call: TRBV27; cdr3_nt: TGTGCCAGCAGTTTATATTGGACCCCTGGGAGCAATCAGCCCCAGCATTTT; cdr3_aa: CASSLYWTPGSNQPQHF
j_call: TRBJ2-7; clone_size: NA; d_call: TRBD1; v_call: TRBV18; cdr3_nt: TGTGCCAGCTCACGGGACAGGGCCTACGAGCAGTACTTC; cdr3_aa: CASSRDRAYEQYF
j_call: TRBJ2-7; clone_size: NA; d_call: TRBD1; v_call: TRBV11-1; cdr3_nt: TGTGCCAGCAGCTTCGGGACAGGGTTATCCTACGAGCAGTACTTC; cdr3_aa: CASSFGTGLSYEQYF
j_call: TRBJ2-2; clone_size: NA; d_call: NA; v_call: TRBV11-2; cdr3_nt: TGTGCCAGCAGCCGTTGGACGACGTCCCTTTCAGCGGGGGAGCTGTTTTTT; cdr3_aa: CASSRWTTSLSAGELFF
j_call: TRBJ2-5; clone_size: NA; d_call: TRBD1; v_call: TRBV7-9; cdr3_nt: TGTGCCAGCAGCGGGGACAGGGCGGAGACCCAGTACTTC; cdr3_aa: CASSGDRAETQYF
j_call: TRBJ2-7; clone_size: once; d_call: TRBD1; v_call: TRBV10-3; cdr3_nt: TGTGCCATCAGGCCCGGGACAGGGTCCTACGAGCAGTACTTC; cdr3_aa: CAIRPGTGSYEQYF
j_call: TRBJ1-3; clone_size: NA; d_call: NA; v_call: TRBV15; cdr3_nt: TGTGCCACCAGCAGAGATCTCGGGAGCTCTGGAAACACCATATATTTT; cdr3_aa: CATSRDLGSSGNTIYF
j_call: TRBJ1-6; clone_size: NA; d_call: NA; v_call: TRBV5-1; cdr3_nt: TGCGCCAGCAGCTCGTCGGGCTGGTCCGATAATTCACCCCTCCACTTT; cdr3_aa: CASSSSGWSDNSPLHF
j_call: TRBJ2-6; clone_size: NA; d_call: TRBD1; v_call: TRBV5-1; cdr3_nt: TGCGCCAGCAGCTCTGACAGGGGGATCTCTGGGGCCAACGTCCTGACTTTC; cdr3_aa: CASSSDRGISGANVLTF
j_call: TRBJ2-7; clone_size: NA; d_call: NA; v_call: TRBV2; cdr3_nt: TGTGCCAGCAGTGAACGGCGGGGTTCTACCTACGAGCAGTACTTC; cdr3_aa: CASSERRGSTYEQYF
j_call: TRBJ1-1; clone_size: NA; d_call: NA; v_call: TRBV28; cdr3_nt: TGTGCCAGCAGTTTTAGTCAGCCCGCTGGCTGGGCTTTCTTT; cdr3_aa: CASSFSQPAGWAFF
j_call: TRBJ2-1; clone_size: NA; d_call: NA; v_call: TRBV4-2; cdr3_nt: TGTGCCAGCAGCCAAGCGGACGGGCTAGGTCCCTCCTACAATGAGCAGTTCTTC; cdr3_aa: CASSQADGLGPSYNEQFF
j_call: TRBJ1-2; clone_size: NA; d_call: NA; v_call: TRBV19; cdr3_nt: TGTGCCAGTAGTCCTCAGGGGCATGACTATGGCTACACCTTC; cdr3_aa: CASSPQGHDYGYTF
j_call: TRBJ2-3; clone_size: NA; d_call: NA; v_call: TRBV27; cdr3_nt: TGTGCCAGCAGGTCCGCCGATACGCAGTATTTT; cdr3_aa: CASRSADTQYF
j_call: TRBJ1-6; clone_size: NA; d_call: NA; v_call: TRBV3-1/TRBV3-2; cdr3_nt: TGTGCCAGCAGCCACGTAACCGGGACATCTCTCGCTTCACCCCTCCACTTT; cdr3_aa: CASSHVTGTSLASPLHF
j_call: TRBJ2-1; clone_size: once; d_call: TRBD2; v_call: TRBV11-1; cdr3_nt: TGTGCCAGCAGCCAGCTAGCGGGGCCACCAACCAATGAGCAGTTCTTC; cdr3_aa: CASSQLAGPPTNEQFF
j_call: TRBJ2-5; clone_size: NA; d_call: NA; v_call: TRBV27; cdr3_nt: TGTGCCAGCAGTCCAATGGACCAGGGTGGCCAAGAGACCCAGTACTTC; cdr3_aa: CASSPMDQGGQETQYF
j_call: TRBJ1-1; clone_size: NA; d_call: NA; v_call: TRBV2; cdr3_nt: TGTGCCAGCAGCGTAGAGGTGGGGAACACTGAAGCTTTCTTT; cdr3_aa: CASSVEVGNTEAFF
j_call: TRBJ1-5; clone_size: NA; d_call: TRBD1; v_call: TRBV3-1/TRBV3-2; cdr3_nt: TGTGCCAGCAGCCAAGATACGGGACAGGGTCTTTCTCAGCCCCAGCATTTT; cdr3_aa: CASSQDTGQGLSQPQHF
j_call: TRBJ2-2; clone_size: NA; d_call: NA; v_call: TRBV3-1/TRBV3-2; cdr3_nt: TGTGCCAGCAGTCTTCATGGGCGTAACACCGGGGAGCTGTTTTTT; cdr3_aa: CASSLHGRNTGELFF